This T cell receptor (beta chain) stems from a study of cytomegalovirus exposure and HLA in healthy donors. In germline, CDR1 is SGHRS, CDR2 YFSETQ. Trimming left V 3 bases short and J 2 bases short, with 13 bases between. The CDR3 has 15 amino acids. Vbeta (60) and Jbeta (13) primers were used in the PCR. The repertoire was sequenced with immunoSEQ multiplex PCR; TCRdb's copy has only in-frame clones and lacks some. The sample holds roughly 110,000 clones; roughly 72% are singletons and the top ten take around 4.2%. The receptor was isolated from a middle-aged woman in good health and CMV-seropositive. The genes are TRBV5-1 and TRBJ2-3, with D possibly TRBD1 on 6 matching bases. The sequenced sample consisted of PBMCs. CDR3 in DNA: TGCGCCAGCAGCTCTATGACAGGTCACACAGATACGCAGTATTTT. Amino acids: CASSSMTGHTDTQYF. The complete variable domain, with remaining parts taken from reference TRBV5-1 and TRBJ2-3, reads KAGVTQTPRYLIKTRGQQVTLSCSPISGHRSVSWYQQTPGQGLQFLFEYFSETQRNKGNFPGRFSGRQFSNSRSEMNVSTLELGDSALYLCASSSMTGHTDTQYFGPGTRLTVL.